The T cell receptor beta chain under discussion was sequenced for a study of T cells in Graves' hyperthyroidism and ophthalmopathy. Study-level findings and limits: Progression to ophthalmopathy was predicted a median of approximately 6.4 months early. The majority of expanded thyroid clonotypes above 0.001 also appeared in blood.

In germline, CDR1 is SGHVS, CDR2 FQNEAQ. The CDR3 length is 16 residues. As regards this clonotype: Its antigen is not known. At one boundary the junction diverges from the germline segment, which might be a read error.

Researchers took RNA transcripts and amplified the TCR beta CDR3 regions from them. Researchers ran a first-round RT-PCR on the TCR CDR3 using the HTBI primer set. In TCRdb, the multiplex PCR reads were re-called with MiXCR into one record per CDR3 protein. The data hold over 700,000 distinct CDR3 sequences, with 38% observed a single time. The source is a man younger than 35 with Graves' hyperthyroidism. Sequencing used blood. The chain recombines TRBV7-8 with TRBJ2-7, with 13 bases fitting TRBD2. CDR3 sequence reads: CASSQGLAGSFNEQYF. The CDR3 coding sequence is TGCGCCAGCAGCCAGGGACTAGCGGGAAGTTTCAACGAGCAGTACTTC. Using reference TRBV7-8 and TRBJ2-7 for the parts outside the CDR3, the full variable domain is GAGVSQSPRYKVAKRGQDVALRCDPISGHVSLFWYQQALGQGPEFLTYFQNEAQLDKSGLPSDRFFAERPEGSVSTLKIQRTQQEDSAVYLCASSQGLAGSFNEQYFGPGTRLTVT.